These 15 T cell receptor beta chains originate from one sample sequenced in a study of blood T cell repertoires in COVID-19. Libraries were prepared by immunoSEQ multiplex PCR; TCRdb keeps only in-frame clonotypes and omits some of them. The sample includes about 150,000 clones, roughly 84% of them seen just once. Sample: peripheral blood. The receptors derive from a man aged 50-59 years with active or convalescent COVID-19.

The gene calls are TRBV11-3 and TRBJ2-1; D perhaps matches TRBD2 (5 bases). CDR3 size: 13 residues. V was pared by 5 bases and J by 7 bases, with 12 bases between. Germline lookup yields CDR1 SGHNT and CDR2 YENEEA. DNA for the CDR3: TGTGCCAGCAGCCCCGGGGTAGAAAATGAGCAGTTCTTC. Translation gives CASSPGVENEQFF.

This chain links TRBV10-1 with TRBJ2-4; D possibly corresponds to TRBD2 (5 bases). Germline V gives CDR1 WNHNN, CDR2 SYGVQD (reference sequence). This CDR3 is 17 amino acids long. V lost 6 bases to trimming and J lost 3 bases, with 21 bases between them. The CDR3 DNA follows: TGCGCCAGCAGGGCACGTTTGAAGGAAGGAGGCAAAAACATTCAGTACTTC. This encodes CASRARLKEGGKNIQYF.

This clone was counted a single time. The rearrangement uses TRBV29-1 and TRBJ1-1, with 7 bases lining up with TRBD1. CDR1 is SQVTM and CDR2 is ANQGSEA in the germline V gene. The CDR3 has 14 residues. The V gene end was trimmed by 5 bases and the J gene end by 6 bases; junction bases not matched to a gene: 12. This chain's CDR3 is CSVRDSPRAAEAFF. The CDR3 region has the DNA TGCAGCGTTCGGGACAGTCCAAGGGCAGCTGAAGCTTTCTTT.

V and J are TRBV9 and TRBJ1-2; 9 nucleotides line up with TRBD1. The V gene end was trimmed by 1 base and the J gene end by 6 bases; junction bases not matched to a gene: 4. This CDR3 has 14 residues. Germline assignment: CDR1 SGDLS and CDR2 YYNGEE. CDR3: CASSVYGQGNGYTF. DNA of the CDR3: TGTGCCAGCAGCGTATACGGACAGGGGAATGGCTACACCTTC.

The chain is built from TRBV18 and TRBJ2-7; TRBD2 might be the D (5 bases). There are 16 residues in the CDR3. Germline lookup yields CDR1 KGHSH and CDR2 LQKENI. V was cut by 5 bases and J by 1 base, with 18 bases left in between. The CDR3 coding sequence is TGTGCCAGCTCATTTGGACTCTCAGTAGGATCCTACGAGCAGTACTTC. The encoded protein is CASSFGLSVGSYEQYF. The full variable domain, with the rest looked up from reference TRBV18 and TRBJ2-7, is NAGVMQNPRHLVRRRGQEARLRCSPMKGHSHVYWYRQLPEEGLKFMVYLQKENIIDESGMPKERFSAEFPKEGPSILRIQQVVRGDSAAYFCASSFGLSVGSYEQYFGPGTRLTVT.

The J gene is TRBJ1-5, the V gene TRBV6-5; D possibly corresponds to TRBD1 (6 bases). The germline CDR1 and CDR2 sequences are MNHEY and SVGAGI. CDR3 length: 16 residues. V gave up 2 bases and J gave up 2 bases, with 13 bases separating them. The CDR3 nucleotides read TGTGCCAGCAGTTACCCACAGGGAAGTGGCAATCAGCCCCAGCATTTT. Its protein is CASSYPQGSGNQPQHF.

The rearrangement uses TRBV7-9 and TRBJ1-3, with 8 bases lining up with TRBD1. With V trimmed by 4 bases and J by 1 base, 6 bases remained unmatched. The CDR3 is 16 amino acids. The germline V gene has CDR1 SEHNR and CDR2 FQNEAQ (reference sequence). This CDR3 reads CASSSLTGESGNTIYF. The CDR3 DNA follows: TGTGCCAGCAGCTCCTTGACAGGGGAGTCTGGAAACACCATATATTTT.

The gene calls are TRBV25-1 and TRBJ1-6; D unclear. V gave up 6 bases and J gave up 6 bases, with 12 bases separating them. The CDR3 runs to 14 residues. Germline loops: CDR1 MGHDK, CDR2 SYGVNS. Here the CDR3 reads CASSDTFRNSPLHF. In DNA, the CDR3 is TGTGCCAGCAGCGACACTTTCCGTAATTCACCCCTCCACTTT.

The V gene is TRBV25-1, the J gene TRBJ2-7; D possibly corresponds to TRBD1 (6 bases). The V and J ends lost 4 bases and 5 bases respectively, with 9 bases between them. CDR1 and CDR2 (germline): MGHDK, SYGVNS. The CDR3 has 12 residues. DNA for the CDR3: TGTGCCAGCAGTGGGGGGCCGAACGAGCAGTACTTC. This sequence encodes CASSGGPNEQYF.

For the CDR3, the DNA is TGTGCCACCAGTATTGCCCAGGGGTCCCAGCATTTT. Translating it yields CATSIAQGSQHF. This chain uses TRBV24-1 with TRBJ1-5; D might be TRBD1 (6 bases). Germline V gene data show CDR1 as KGHDR and CDR2 as SFDVKD. This CDR3 comprises 12 residues. Trimming stripped 6 bases from V and 11 bases from J, with 13 bases between.

This CDR3 is CASSIPLAGNTGELFF. As DNA, the CDR3 is TGTGCCAGTAGTATCCCTCTGGCGGGGAACACCGGGGAGCTGTTTTTT. V and J are TRBV19 and TRBJ2-2; possibly TRBD2 for D (5 bases). The CDR3 has 16 residues. CDR1 and CDR2 from the germline V gene are LNHDA and SQIVND (reference sequence). Trimming cost V 3 bases and J 1 base, with 12 bases left between them.

This chain links TRBV5-8 with TRBJ2-5; 7 positions match TRBD1. This CDR3 spans 15 amino acids. Unmatched junction bases numbered 7, after V lost 4 bases and J lost 1 base. Germline CDR1 reads SGHTS; CDR2 reads YDEGEE. In DNA, the CDR3 is TGTGCCAGCAGCCAGACAGGGATTATCCAAGAGACCCAGTACTTC. Protein: CASSQTGIIQETQYF. Filled out from reference TRBV5-8 and TRBJ2-5, the complete variable domain reads EAGVTQSPTHLIKTRGQQATLRCSPISGHTSVYWYQQALGLGLQFLLWYDEGEERNRGNFPPRFSGRQFPNYSSELNVNALELEDSALYLCASSQTGIIQETQYFGPGTRLLVL.

The chain recombines TRBV2 with TRBJ1-2, with 9 positions matching TRBD1. Trimming cost V 6 bases and J 6 bases; bases outside gene matches: 8. The CDR3 length is 14 residues. From germline, CDR1 is SNHLY and CDR2 FYNNEI. The CDR3 DNA is TGTGCCAGCAGAACAGGGGGCGCCCCTCATGGCTACACCTTC. This translates into CASRTGGAPHGYTF. The full variable domain, rest sourced from reference TRBV2 and TRBJ1-2, is EPEVTQTPSHQVTQMGQEVILRCVPISNHLYFYWYRQILGQKVEFLVSFYNNEISEKSEIFDDQFSVERPDGSNFTLKIRSTKLEDSAMYFCASRTGGAPHGYTFGSGTRLTVV.

The chain links TRBV5-8 to TRBJ2-1, with a weak D call TRBD1 (6 bases). CDR1 is SGHTS and CDR2 is YDEGEE in the germline V gene. The germline V and J ends were trimmed by 0 bases and 1 base, with 11 bases remaining between them. The CDR3 is made up of 16 amino acids. The CDR3 nucleotides read TGTGCCAGCAGCTTGGGAACAGGGCTATCCTACAATGAGCAGTTCTTC. As protein: CASSLGTGLSYNEQFF.

The chain recombines TRBV7-2 with TRBJ2-1, with D possibly TRBD1 on 7 matching bases. Between the trimmed V and J ends, which lost 5 bases and 3 bases, there was a span of 20 bases. CDR1 and CDR2 from the germline V gene are SGHTA and FQGNSA. CDR3 size: 17 residues. CDR3 nucleotide sequence: TGTGCCAGCAGCGCACCGGATCGGCAGGGGGGCTACAATGAGCAGTTCTTC. Amino acid sequence: CASSAPDRQGGYNEQFF.